These 23 T cell receptor beta chains came from one sample sequenced in a study of molecular identifiers for immune sequencing clone quantification. Each CDR3 protein gets one entry after TCRdb re-called the PCR reads with MiXCR. The table lists nearly 55,000 distinct CDR3 sequences, 35% to 40% of them singletons. Sequences were obtained from naive CD8+ T cells from blood, with Jurkat cell RNA spiked in. The sample's subset: FACS-sorted CD8+CD4-CCR7+CD45RA+ naive T cells. All receptors derive from a human donor in good health. Some libraries in this study had Jurkat cell RNA spiked in.

This clonotype was seen repeatedly, ten times or more. The chain joins TRBV28 to TRBJ2-3, with D perhaps TRBD2 (6 bases). Germline CDR1 and CDR2: MDHEN and SYDVKM. This CDR3 comprises 16 residues. V was clipped by 3 bases and J by 2 bases, with 15 bases between them. CDR3 region: CASSFISELATDTQYF. CDR3 in DNA: TGTGCCAGCAGTTTTATATCGGAACTAGCCACAGATACGCAGTATTTT. The full variable domain, in which reference TRBV28 and TRBJ2-3 provide the parts outside the CDR3, is DVKVTQSSRYLVKRTGEKVFLECVQDMDHENMFWYRQDPGLGLRLIYFSYDVKMKEKGDIPEGYSVSREKKERFSLILESASTNQTSMYLCASSFISELATDTQYFGPGTRLTVL.

This clonotype has ten or more counts. The chain links TRBV28 to TRBJ1-5; D may be TRBD1 (5 bases). The CDR3 extends over 13 amino acids. In germline, CDR1 is MDHEN, CDR2 SYDVKM. Trimming cost V 8 bases and J 3 bases, with 11 bases left between them. CDR3 region: CASYDSHNQPQHF. As DNA, the CDR3 is TGTGCCAGCTACGACAGCCACAATCAGCCCCAGCATTTT.

Concerning this clonotype itself: A junction end diverges from the germline sequence, so it may reflect a read error. This chain joins TRBV12-3 or TRBV12-4 and TRBJ2-4; no firm D call. The CDR3 runs 14 residues. CDR3 sequence: CASSVRLAKYIQYF. For the CDR3, the DNA is TGTGCCAGCAGCGTTAGGTTAGCCAAATACATTCAGTACTTC.

DNA of the CDR3: TGCAGCGTTGAAAAGGGGGACACTGAAGCTTTCTTT. It specifies CSVEKGDTEAFF. This chain uses TRBV29-1 with TRBJ1-1, with D possibly TRBD1 on 6 matching bases. CDR1 is SQVTM and CDR2 is ANQGSEA in the germline V gene. This CDR3 region has 12 residues. The ends were cut back, 2 bases at V and 3 bases at J, with 7 bases in the middle. Full variable domain (outside the CDR3, taken from reference TRBV29-1 and TRBJ1-1): SAVISQKPSRDICQRGTSLTIQCQVDSQVTMMFWYRQQPGQSLTLIATANQGSEATYESGFVIDKFPISRPNLTFSTLTVSNMSPEDSSIYLCSVEKGDTEAFFGQGTRLTVV.

This clonotype came up a few times. One junction end disagrees with the germline gene, perhaps due to a read error. The V and J genes are TRBV7-9 and TRBJ2-7, with D tentatively TRBD1 or TRBD2 (5 bases each). There are 16 residues in the CDR3. Germline V CDR1 and CDR2: SEHNR, FQNEAQ (reference sequence). CDR3 residues: CASGFSRDQSSYEQYF. DNA for the CDR3: TGTGCCAGCGGCTTCAGCCGGGACCAGAGCTCCTACGAGCAGTACTTC.

This CDR3 is CASSYSQSGWEQYF. DNA of the CDR3: TGTGCCAGCAGTTACTCACAGTCGGGTTGGGAGCAGTACTTC. This chain links TRBV6-2 or TRBV6-3 with TRBJ2-7; D is unresolved. V was pared by 0 bases and J by 7 bases, with 13 bases between. The CDR3 contains 14 residues. The germline CDR1 and CDR2 sequences are MNHEY and SVGEGT.

The V gene is TRBV15, the J gene TRBJ2-7; D might be TRBD2 (5 bases). V was cut by 5 bases and J by 5 bases, with 13 bases left in between. The CDR3 is 13 amino acids. Germline V lookup: CDR1 LNHNV, CDR2 YYDKDF (reference sequence). The CDR3 spells CATSLRGLNEQYF. The DNA of the CDR3 is TGTGCCACCAGCTTACGCGGGTTGAACGAGCAGTACTTC. The whole variable domain, filled in from reference TRBV15 and TRBJ2-7, reads DAMVIQNPRYQVTQFGKPVTLSCSQTLNHNVMYWYQQKSSQAPKLLFHYYDKDFNNEADTPDNFQSRRPNTSFCFLDIRSPGLGDTAMYLCATSLRGLNEQYFGPGTRLTVT.

This clonotype was detected only a few times. The chain uses TRBV6-6 and TRBJ1-6; TRBD1 is a possible D gene (5 bases). V was trimmed by 7 bases and J by 10 bases, leaving 17 bases between them. This CDR3 region has 14 residues. The V gene's germline CDR1 is MNHNY and CDR2 SVGAGI (reference sequence). This CDR3 is CASTLAPGLSPLHF. In DNA form, the CDR3 reads TGTGCCAGCACCCTAGCCCCGGGGCTCTCACCCCTCCACTTT.

To note about this clonotype: A read error may explain this, as a much larger clone is one base away. This chain's CDR3 is CASSLFPPDPSTVTQYF. In nucleotides, the CDR3 is TGTGCCAGCAGCTTATTCCCTCCGGACCCCAGCACAGTTACGCAGTATTTT. V and J are TRBV7-2 and TRBJ2-3; no clear D gene. The CDR3 is made up of 17 amino acids. Germline CDR1 and CDR2: SGHTA and FQGNSA.

This rearrangement joins TRBV7-9 to TRBJ1-2; D gene uncertain. CDR1 is SEHNR and CDR2 is FQNEAQ in the germline V gene (reference sequence). The V gene lost 4 bases and the J gene lost 5 bases, with 8 bases spanning the gap. The CDR3 length is 12 residues. The CDR3 nucleotides read TGTGCCAGCAGCTGGACTCCTTATGGCTACACCTTC. It is translated as CASSWTPYGYTF.

CDR3 residues: CASSVLGTTGNTIYF. The CDR3 nucleotides read TGTGCCAGCAGCGTTTTAGGGACAACTGGAAACACCATATATTTT. The genes are TRBV9 and TRBJ1-3; perhaps TRBD1 as D (6 bases). Per the germline V gene, CDR1 is SGDLS and CDR2 is YYNGEE. CDR3 length equals 15 residues. Trimming took off 2 bases at V and 2 bases at J, with 11 bases between the two ends.

This clonotype was detected a few times. CDR3 nucleotides: TGTGCCAGCAGTTACCCCACAGGGTCCAATCAGCCCCAGCATTTT. Translated: CASSYPTGSNQPQHF. The chain is built from TRBV6-6 and TRBJ1-5; D might be TRBD1 (6 bases). The CDR3 length is 15 residues. V lost 2 bases and J lost 3, with 11 bases in between. CDR1 and CDR2 from the germline V gene are MNHNY and SVGAGI (reference sequence).

V is TRBV4-2 and J is TRBJ2-4; D might be TRBD2 (6 bases). The CDR3 totals 19 residues. The germline gives CDR1 LGHNA, CDR2 YNFKEQ. Trimming left V 0 bases short and J 1 base short, with 19 bases between. The CDR3, as DNA: TGTGCCAGCAGCCAAGACGTAGCGGCGCTGAATGAGGCCAAAAACATTCAGTACTTC. Translating it yields CASSQDVAALNEAKNIQYF.

The genes are TRBV20-1 and TRBJ2-7, with TRBD2 identical over 7 bases. J lost 1 base, V lost 5 bases, and 5 bases had no gene match. The CDR3 is made up of 13 amino acids. Germline CDR1 reads DFQATT; CDR2 reads SNEGSKA (reference sequence). CDR3 loop: CSARSSGSYEQYF. CDR3 in DNA: TGCAGTGCTCGGTCTAGCGGATCCTACGAGCAGTACTTC.

A note on this clonotype: The junction shows a germline mismatch at one end, possibly a read error. V gene TRBV12-3 or TRBV12-4 combines with J gene TRBJ1-5; no reliable D call. This CDR3 spans 15 amino acids. The CDR3 coding sequence is TGTGCCAGCAGCCCCGGATTCCGTCCCACTCAGCCCCTGCAATTT. Protein: CASSPGFRPTQPLQF.

This clonotype has a handful of counts. This may stem from a read error, because a much larger clone lies one nucleotide away. V usage is TRBV6-2 or TRBV6-3 and J usage is TRBJ1-5; a weak D match, TRBD1 (5 bases). This CDR3 is 14 amino acids long. CDR1 MNHEY and CDR2 SVGEGT come from the germline V gene. V was cut by 11 bases and J by 0 bases, with 14 bases left in between. The CDR3 sequence is CARTDSYSNQPQHF. In DNA, the CDR3 is TGTGCCCGCACCGACAGCTATAGCAATCAGCCCCAGCATTTT.

The chain joins TRBV7-9 to TRBJ1-1, with D possibly being TRBD1 (6 bases). Germline V gene data show CDR1 as SEHNR and CDR2 as FQNEAQ (reference sequence). The CDR3 totals 16 residues. Trimming removed 5 bases from V and 2 bases from J, with 18 bases in between. The CDR3 nucleotides read TGTGCCAGCAGCCCCCAGGCCCAGGGGCGCAACACTGAAGCTTTCTTT. As protein: CASSPQAQGRNTEAFF. Filled out from reference TRBV7-9 and TRBJ1-1, the complete variable domain reads DTGVSQNPRHKITKRGQNVTFRCDPISEHNRLYWYRQTLGQGPEFLTYFQNEAQLEKSRLLSDRFSAERPKGSFSTLEIQRTEQGDSAMYLCASSPQAQGRNTEAFFGQGTRLTVV.

There are many counts of this clonotype. V is TRBV28 and J is TRBJ2-7; 7 bases map to TRBD1. Germline V lookup: CDR1 MDHEN, CDR2 SYDVKM. The length of the CDR3 is 15 residues. V was pared by 4 bases and J by 6 bases, with 12 bases of the junction left unmatched. The chain's CDR3 is CASSYNRDRQGEQYF. The CDR3 region has the DNA TGTGCCAGCAGTTACAACCGGGACCGACAGGGCGAGCAGTACTTC.

This clonotype showed up many times. The rearrangement joins TRBV12-3 or TRBV12-4 to TRBJ2-5, with unresolved D. V was cut by 1 base and J by 4 bases, with 13 bases left in between. This CDR3 spans 15 amino acids. CDR3 in amino acids: CASSLVSGHGETQYF. The CDR3, as DNA: TGTGCCAGCAGTTTAGTGTCAGGCCACGGAGAGACCCAGTACTTC.

V usage is TRBV28 and J usage is TRBJ1-5; TRBD1 is a possible D gene (6 bases). Germline assignment: CDR1 MDHEN and CDR2 SYDVKM. Trimming removed 8 bases at V and 4 bases at J, with 18 bases between. CDR3 size: 15 residues. CDR3 amino acids: CASGATGQGNQPQHF. The CDR3 region has the DNA TGTGCCAGCGGGGCCACGGGCCAGGGGAATCAGCCCCAGCATTTT. Using reference TRBV28 and TRBJ1-5 for the parts outside the CDR3, the full variable domain is DVKVTQSSRYLVKRTGEKVFLECVQDMDHENMFWYRQDPGLGLRLIYFSYDVKMKEKGDIPEGYSVSREKKERFSLILESASTNQTSMYLCASGATGQGNQPQHFGDGTRLSIL.

This clonotype was observed at least ten times. The chain uses TRBV19 and TRBJ2-5, with a possible D match to TRBD1 (6 bases). The V gene's germline CDR1 is LNHDA and CDR2 SQIVND (reference sequence). This CDR3 contains 15 residues. The V gene lost 4 bases and the J gene lost 2 bases, with 14 bases spanning the gap. The chain's CDR3 is CASSSYGTPQETQYF. CDR3 DNA sequence: TGTGCCAGTAGTAGTTACGGGACACCACAAGAGACCCAGTACTTC.

To note about this clonotype: Since a much larger clone is just one base distant, this may be a read error. V usage is TRBV24-1 and J usage is TRBJ2-3, with D possibly TRBD1 on 6 matching bases. Trimming cost V 7 bases and J 8 bases, with 15 bases left between them. CDR1 and CDR2 from the germline V gene are KGHDR and SFDVKD. The CDR3 extends over 13 amino acids. The CDR3 DNA sequence: TGTGCCACCAGGCCGCACAGGGATGTTACGCAGTATTTT. The encoded protein is CATRPHRDVTQYF.

Notes on this clonotype: One junction end disagrees with the germline gene, perhaps due to a read error. This chain connects TRBV5-3 to TRBJ2-7; 7 bases line up with TRBD2. TRBV5-3 is annotated as an ORF whose role is uncertain. This CDR3 region has 15 residues. Here the CDR3 reads CASSLDRGGPYEQYF. The CDR3 DNA reads TGTGCCAGCAGCTTGGATAGGGGAGGGCCCTACGAGCAGTACTTC.